This TCR beta chain came from a study of blood T cell repertoires in COVID-19 (TCRdb year 2020). At the level of the whole study: Samples covering the acute and convalescent phases of COVID-19 were provided by collaborators in the United States, Italy and Spain. The material from the prospective study consisted of cDNA or gDNA derived from T cells, B-cell-depleted T cells, or PBMCs. Subjects who had been exposed to COVID-19, were actively infected with it, or had recovered from it provided the deeply sampled blood TCRbeta repertoires that made up the dataset. The repertoires were released in a freely available public database intended as a resource for research on the immune response to SARS-CoV-2. The samples were drawn from two sources: the first 160 participants of the ongoing ImmuneRACE study, and 1,000 to 1,500 subjects contributed by 6 global collaborators. A de-identified subject ID, COVID-19 status, age in years and sex were almost always included in the sample metadata. Where HLA class I and class II types were available, the types were taken from metadata supplied by the sample provider, not from assay-based typing.

The immunoSEQ Assay, a bias-controlled multiplex PCR, was used to amplify TCRbeta CDR3 regions from genomic DNA. The study's own analysis went as follows. Within the assay, amplification of reference gene primers was used to estimate how many nucleated cells each sample contained. To quantify the absolute abundance of each unique TCRbeta CDR3 rearrangement, sequence reads were collapsed and filtered. For each sample, productive Simpson clonality was calculated as the square root of Simpson's diversity index across productive rearrangements. TCRdb obtained this table from immuneACCESS and retained in-frame rearrangements with V and J assigned. These tables miss some clones; where compared with another copy, unresolved V genes account for less than half of the shortfall, and the remainder is unexplained. V, J and clone size are those of that table, while D and trimming were read from the DNA. The sample has approximately 65,000 clones on record, approximately 78% of them singletons. The top ten constitute 3% to 4.5% of the sample.

Relative to germline, V is missing 4 bases and J is missing 5 bases, with 12 bases of the junction outside any gene match. The germline V gene supplies CDR1 SGHRS and CDR2 YFSETQ. From cysteine to phenylalanine, the CDR3 is 16 amino acids long. Only CDR3 DNA is held: 48 bases, read in frame from base 1. What the research found in general, with its limitations: The amount of clinical and demographic metadata varied by source and participant and was provided uncurated.

Participants in the prospective study were enrolled through a virtual design, were aged roughly 18 to 90 years, and lived in roughly 25 United States geographic areas. In the prospective study, participants were assigned to cohorts based on the clinical history participants reported in a screening survey and a study questionnaire. Each participant in the prospective study had whole blood, serum and a nasopharyngeal or oropharyngeal swab collected by mobile phlebotomists. Prospective study participants could optionally give additional blood draws and questionnaires over an approximately 2-month period. Before DNA extraction, blood samples from the prospective study were shipped at room temperature or frozen. Details on this clone: Its antigen is currently not known. No base-level quality is on record; no much larger clone is a single base apart.

Sequencing was done on a sample of PBMCs or T cells enriched from blood (not recorded which). This clonotype was obtained from a woman in her 40s with acute COVID-19. The receptor chain draws on TRBV5-1 and TRBJ2-3; 8 middle bases align to TRBD2. At the DNA level, the sequence is TGCGCCAGCAGCCATGTTCGTCGGGAGGGGGTAGATACGCAGTATTTT. It specifies CASSHVRREGVDTQYF.